This T cell receptor (beta chain) came from a study of blood T cell repertoires in COVID-19 (TCRdb year 2020). Describing the broader study: Samples from collaborators originated in the United States, Italy and Spain and spanned both the acute and convalescent phases of COVID-19. The material from the prospective study consisted of cDNA or gDNA derived from T cells, B-cell-depleted T cells, or PBMCs. Where available, HLA class I and class II types were taken from metadata supplied by the sample provider and were not determined by assay-based typing. Deeply sampled blood TCRbeta repertoires from subjects exposed to, actively infected with, or recovered from COVID-19 were included in the dataset. The samples were drawn from two sources: the first 160 participants of the ongoing ImmuneRACE study, and 1,200 or so subjects contributed by 6 global collaborators. The repertoires were released in a freely available public database meant as a resource for research on the immune response to SARS-CoV-2. The sample metadata nearly always contained a de-identified subject ID, COVID-19 status, age in years and sex.

TCRbeta CDR3 regions were amplified from genomic DNA using the immunoSEQ Assay, a bias-controlled multiplex PCR. Regarding the original processing steps: Within the assay, amplification of reference gene primers was used to estimate how many nucleated cells each sample contained. To quantify the absolute abundance of each unique TCRbeta CDR3 rearrangement, sequence reads were collapsed and filtered. Productive Simpson clonality was computed per sample as the square root of Simpson's diversity index over productive rearrangements. The table comes from immuneACCESS by way of TCRdb, which keeps in-frame sequences with V and J called. Part of the clones is missing from these tables; in studies checked, under half for an unresolved V gene and the rest for unknown reasons. That table supplies the V and J calls and clone size; D and trimming were determined from the DNA. In this sample the table shows 100,000 to 130,000 clones, more than 70% of which occur a single time. About 4.2% of the sample lies in the top ten.

Study-wide findings and limitations: Clinical and demographic metadata were provided uncurated, with the amount varying by source and participant.

The collaborating institutions used their own protocols to collect whole blood in K2EDTA tubes. For TCRbeta analysis, collaborator samples were shipped as frozen whole blood, as isolated PBMCs, or as DNA extracted from either sample type. For this clone: Which antigen it targets is not known. No much larger clone exists at a distance of one base, and base qualities are not known.

What was sequenced was peripheral blood. This TCR came from a human donor in a cohort sampled during active COVID-19.

The nucleotide sequence is given as TGTGCCAGCAGCTTGTCGGGGGTGGCCGCAAAAGAGCTGTTTTTT. Translation gives CASSLSGVAAKELFF. The sequence joins TRBV7-2 to TRBJ2-2; TRBD2 could be the D gene, as 6 bases match. Taken from the germline V gene, the CDR1 and CDR2 loops are SGHTA and FQGNSA. The cysteine opens and the phenylalanine closes a CDR3 of 15 amino acids. The read is trimmed to its CDR3 DNA, 45 bases read in frame from base 1. Relative to germline, V is 3 bases shorter and J is 11 bases shorter, with 19 bases between their ends.